What follows is one T cell receptor beta chain and its context. Cryopreserved PBMCs supplied about 2 micrograms of genomic DNA for TCR beta libraries. The germline CDR1 and CDR2 sequences are SGHTA and FQGNSA. The junction had 14 bases not matched to a gene; V was cut back by 5 bases and J by 15 bases. The CDR3 is 14 amino acids. This entry is derived from a study of cytotoxic CD8 clonotypes in ibrutinib-treated CLL. Overall study: Patient counts were ten to eleven relapsed/refractory, over 14 treatment-naive and some 17 IGHV unmutated.

TCRdb's copy holds only in-frame clones and misses some; the assay was immunoSEQ multiplex PCR. The table shows some 150,000 clones, with 70% to 80% occurring only once. Material: PBMCs, obtained after 12 months of ibrutinib treatment. This chain links TRBV7-2 with TRBJ2-1; 9 bases are shared with TRBD2. This TCR was sampled from a human donor with chronic lymphocytic leukemia. CDR3 protein: CASSPSVAGAPSFF. DNA of the CDR3: TGTGCCAGCAGCCCCAGTGTAGCGGGGGCTCCCTCGTTCTTC.